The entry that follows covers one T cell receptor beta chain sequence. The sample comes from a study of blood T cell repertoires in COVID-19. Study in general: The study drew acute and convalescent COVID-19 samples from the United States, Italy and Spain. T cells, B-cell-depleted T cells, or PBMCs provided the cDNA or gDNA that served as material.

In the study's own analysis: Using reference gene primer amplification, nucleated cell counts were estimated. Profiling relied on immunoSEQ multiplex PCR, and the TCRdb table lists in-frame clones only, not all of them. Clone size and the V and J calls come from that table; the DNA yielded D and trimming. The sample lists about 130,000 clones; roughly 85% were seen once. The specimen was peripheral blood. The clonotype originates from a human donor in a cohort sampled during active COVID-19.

Written as DNA, the CDR3 is TGTGCCAGCAACCGCGGGGGGACCCAAGAGACCCAGTACTTC. Its translation is CASNRGGTQETQYF. The rearrangement joins TRBV7-2 to TRBJ2-5; 8 nucleotides match TRBD2. This CDR3 comprises 14 residues. V trimming: 7 bases; J trimming: 1 base; junction bases outside the gene matches: 5. Germline CDR1 and CDR2: SGHTA and FQGNSA.